This entry is about one T cell receptor (beta chain). These data come from a study of blood T cell repertoires in COVID-19. Original analysis: The assay estimated nucleated cells by amplifying reference gene primers. Repertoires were generated with immunoSEQ multiplex PCR, while TCRdb's copy carries only in-frame clones and drops some. V and J calls and clone size are those listed in that table; D and trimming were worked out from the DNA. In the table there are roughly 220,000 clones, 86% of which are singletons. Individuals aged 18 to 89 years were recruited from 24 US areas. Grouping used clinical history reported by participants in a survey and questionnaire. CDR3 size: 14 residues. Germline CDR1 is SNHLY and CDR2 is FYNNEI. Trimming left V 5 bases short and J 3 bases short, with 11 bases between.

The receptor was derived from a woman in her forties with acute COVID-19. The sequenced sample consisted of PBMCs or T cells enriched from blood (not recorded which). This sequence joins TRBV2 and TRBJ1-5; a possible D gene is TRBD1 (6 bases). This chain's CDR3 is CASSSGVNNQPQHF. CDR3 bases: TGTGCCAGCAGTTCAGGGGTTAACAATCAGCCCCAGCATTTT.